These T cell receptor beta chains were read from a single sample in a study of shared clonotypes between healthy human individuals. Repertoires were generated with immunoSEQ multiplex PCR, while TCRdb's copy carries only in-frame clones and drops some. The repertoire has about 820,000 clones, about 91% of them found once; the top ten carry less than 25%. The sample was naive CD8+ T cells sorted from blood. The source of these receptors is a man aged 25-45 years in good health. Both conserved end residues are part of each CDR3. The D gene is left open where the match is weak. For some rows the clone size is stated as once, few or many, or as a class when expanded; others skip it.

cdr3_length j_call clone_size d_call v_call cdr3_aa cdr3_nt
18 TRBJ2-4 . . TRBV29-1 CSVEDLTARDGRVHIQYF TGCAGCGTTGAAGATCTCACTGCCAGGGATGGTCGAGTGCACATTCAGTACTTC
13 TRBJ2-1 once . TRBV7-9 CASSEAGSSGQFF TGTGCCAGCAGCGAGGCCGGAAGTAGTGGGCAGTTCTTC
15 TRBJ2-7 . TRBD1 TRBV15 CATSSARTGIYEQYF TGTGCCACCAGCAGTGCTCGGACAGGGATCTATGAGCAGTACTTC
14 TRBJ2-1 . . TRBV5-8 CASSFRTSGDEQFF TGTGCCAGCAGCTTTCGTACTAGTGGGGATGAGCAGTTCTTC
13 TRBJ2-1 once TRBD2 TRBV27 CASSLAGVNEQFF TGTGCCAGCAGTTTAGCGGGGGTGAATGAGCAGTTCTTC
17 TRBJ2-3 . . TRBV11-2 CASSLGKTGPSTDTQYF TGTGCCAGCAGCCTAGGTAAAACAGGGCCGAGCACAGATACGCAGTATTTT
18 TRBJ1-1 . . TRBV7-6 CASSWDAGGRSFNTEAFF TGTGCCAGCAGCTGGGATGCTGGGGGTCGTTCTTTCAACACTGAAGCTTTCTTT
13 TRBJ2-4 . TRBD1 TRBV2 CASHDGTANIQYF TGTGCCAGCCATGACGGGACAGCAAACATTCAGTACTTC
17 TRBJ1-1 . . TRBV5-5 CASSLKTRTAGNTEAFF TGTGCCAGCAGCTTGAAGACGAGAACAGCCGGGAACACTGAAGCTTTCTTT
12 TRBJ1-5 . . TRBV27 CASSFGNQPQHF TGTGCCAGCAGTTTCGGCAATCAGCCCCAGCATTTT
15 TRBJ2-1 . TRBD2 TRBV7-9 CASSSSGPPVDEQFF TGTGCCAGCAGCTCTAGCGGACCCCCTGTTGATGAGCAGTTCTTC
18 TRBJ2-1 . . TRBV7-3 CASSPTGGDFSSYNEQFF TGTGCCAGCAGCCCTACCGGAGGCGACTTTAGCTCCTACAATGAGCAGTTCTTC
15 TRBJ2-2 . . TRBV10-2 CASSPGHQNTGELFF TGCGCCAGCAGTCCGGGACACCAAAACACCGGGGAGCTGTTTTTT
12 TRBJ2-1 . TRBD2 TRBV25-1 CASTPDGREPFF TGTGCCAGCACCCCCGATGGGCGGGAGCCGTTCTTC
14 TRBJ2-1 . TRBD2 TRBV6-6 CASSYSTSDSEQFF TGTGCCAGCAGTTACTCTACTAGCGATAGTGAGCAGTTCTTC
15 TRBJ2-1 once . TRBV5-1 CASSTDWVGVNEQFF TGCGCCAGCAGTACGGACTGGGTGGGCGTCAATGAGCAGTTCTTC
15 TRBJ2-7 . . TRBV6-5 CASSYSNSQSYEQYF TGTGCCAGCAGTTACTCAAACAGCCAATCCTACGAGCAGTACTTC
16 TRBJ2-7 . . TRBV25-1 CASSPTISGLYPEQYF TGTGCCAGCAGCCCAACTATATCGGGACTTTATCCCGAGCAGTACTTC
13 TRBJ2-7 . . TRBV27 CASSLKGTYEQYF TGTGCCAGCAGTTTAAAGGGAACCTACGAGCAGTACTTC
12 TRBJ1-1 . . TRBV29-1 CSVDDRNTEAFF TGCAGCGTGGATGACAGGAACACTGAAGCTTTCTTT
10 TRBJ2-7 . . TRBV6-5 CARSCYEQYF TGTGCCAGGTCCTGCTACGAGCAGTACTTC
15 TRBJ2-7 . . TRBV7-8 CASSLGGSGFYEQYF TGTGCCAGCAGCTTAGGTGGGTCGGGTTTCTACGAGCAGTACTTC
14 TRBJ2-7 . . TRBV7-9 CASSSPLSSYEQYF TGTGCCAGCAGCTCCCCCCTTAGCTCCTACGAGCAGTACTTC
18 TRBJ2-6 . TRBD1 TRBV27 CASSIYGTGRLGANVLTF TGTGCCAGCAGTATTTACGGGACAGGCCGTCTTGGGGCCAACGTCCTGACTTTC
12 TRBJ2-7 once . TRBV14 CASSQEWYEQYF TGTGCCAGCAGCCAAGAGTGGTACGAGCAGTACTTC
18 TRBJ2-2 . TRBD1 TRBV7-3 CASSPQTTGPVNTGELFF TGTGCCAGCAGCCCACAGACGACAGGGCCGGTAAACACCGGGGAGCTGTTTTTT
11 TRBJ1-2 few . TRBV28 CASSWGYGYTF TGTGCCAGCAGTTGGGGCTATGGCTACACCTTC
16 TRBJ2-7 . TRBD2 TRBV7-9 CASTLALGTSGGEQYF TGTGCCAGCACCCTAGCGCTCGGGACTAGCGGGGGCGAGCAGTACTTC
15 TRBJ2-1 . . TRBV19 CASSMGGSSYNEQFF TGTGCCAGTAGTATGGGCGGGTCAAGCTACAATGAGCAGTTCTTC
14 TRBJ1-1 . . TRBV13 CASSLGGRNTEAFF TGTGCCAGCAGCTTAGGAGGGAGGAACACTGAAGCTTTCTTT
14 TRBJ2-7 . . TRBV4-3 CASSQDPDSYEQYF TGCGCCAGCAGCCAAGATCCAGACAGCTACGAGCAGTACTTC
15 TRBJ2-3 . TRBD2 TRBV6-5 CASSYSSSGKDTQYF TGTGCCAGCAGTTACTCTTCTAGCGGGAAGGATACGCAGTATTTT
13 TRBJ2-2 . TRBD1 TRBV7-9 CARQGPNTGELFF TGTGCCAGACAGGGGCCGAACACCGGGGAGCTGTTTTTT
16 TRBJ1-4 . TRBD1 TRBV7-9 CASSSMRDRDGEKLFF TGTGCCAGCAGCTCTATGCGGGACAGGGATGGTGAAAAACTGTTTTTT
15 TRBJ2-6 once . TRBV28 CASSLLGVGANVLTF TGTGCCAGCAGTTTATTGGGGGTTGGGGCCAACGTCCTGACTTTC
13 TRBJ1-1 few . TRBV6-6 CASSYSGGIEAFF TGTGCCAGCAGTTACTCTGGGGGAATCGAGGCTTTCTTT
15 TRBJ2-7 . TRBD2 TRBV5-1 CASSTWTSGNNEQYF TGCGCCAGCAGCACGTGGACTAGCGGGAATAACGAGCAGTACTTC
14 TRBJ2-2 once . TRBV28 CASTKFRYTGELFF TGTGCCAGCACCAAGTTTAGGTACACCGGGGAGCTGTTTTTT
12 TRBJ1-1 . . TRBV2 CASSPWANEAFF TGTGCCAGCAGTCCCTGGGCCAACGAAGCTTTCTTT
13 TRBJ2-2 . . TRBV29-1 CSARTVSTGELFF TGCAGCGCCCGGACAGTTTCCACCGGGGAGCTGTTTTTT
13 TRBJ2-2 . . TRBV27 CASSFSATGELFF TGTGCCAGCAGTTTCTCTGCGACCGGGGAGCTGTTTTTT
16 TRBJ1-5 . . TRBV28 CASSLEPIFSNQPQHF TGTGCCAGCAGCCTAGAACCAATCTTTAGCAATCAGCCCCAGCATTTT
15 TRBJ1-5 . . TRBV28 CASSFGQYSNQPQHF TGTGCCAGCAGTTTCGGGCAGTATAGCAATCAGCCCCAGCATTTT
15 TRBJ2-3 . TRBD2 TRBV27 CASSLVRGVGDTQYF TGTGCCAGCAGTTTAGTGCGGGGGGTGGGAGATACGCAGTATTTT
10 TRBJ1-1 once . TRBV6-1 CASGGQGAFF TGTGCCAGCGGGGGGCAGGGAGCTTTCTTT
12 TRBJ1-1 . . TRBV9 CASSAGSGEAFF TGTGCCAGCAGCGCCGGGTCGGGGGAAGCTTTCTTT
13 TRBJ2-7 . . TRBV5-8 CASSLSTLYEQYF TGTGCCAGCAGCTTGTCGACACTTTACGAGCAGTACTTC
16 TRBJ2-3 once . TRBV29-1 CSVESPEGDSTDTQYF TGCAGCGTTGAAAGTCCGGAGGGAGACTCCACAGATACGCAGTATTTT
11 TRBJ2-7 . . TRBV7-9 CASSLSGEQYF TGTGCCAGCAGCTTAAGTGGCGAGCAGTACTTC
14 TRBJ2-7 . TRBD1 TRBV19 CASSFQGAMDEQYF TGTGCCAGTAGTTTCCAGGGGGCTATGGACGAGCAGTACTTC
16 TRBJ1-2 . . TRBV5-5 CASSLRWSDYDYGYTF TGTGCCAGCAGCTTGAGGTGGTCAGATTATGACTATGGCTACACCTTC
18 TRBJ2-5 . TRBD1 TRBV5-1 CASSTVGQGAFNQETQYF TGCGCCAGCAGCACGGTAGGACAGGGGGCCTTTAACCAAGAGACCCAGTACTTC
18 TRBJ2-7 . TRBD2 TRBV27 CASNPLGTSGRAGYEQYF TGTGCCAGCAACCCCCTCGGGACTAGCGGGAGGGCCGGGTACGAGCAGTACTTC
15 TRBJ1-5 . . TRBV19 CASSLHTGTNQPQHF TGTGCCAGTAGCCTTCATACGGGGACTAATCAGCCCCAGCATTTT
16 TRBJ2-1 . TRBD2 TRBV28 CASSSPGGRAYNEQFF TGTGCCAGCAGCTCTCCCGGCGGGAGGGCCTACAATGAGCAGTTCTTC